These T cell receptor beta chains were read from a single sample in a study of cytomegalovirus exposure and HLA in healthy donors. The assay was immunoSEQ multiplex PCR, and TCRdb's table has in-frame clones only and misses some. The table shows 90,000 to 110,000 clones, with about 80% occurring only once. Sequences were obtained from PBMCs. These receptors came from a woman aged 45-65 years in good health and CMV-seropositive. The CDR3 runs from the conserved cysteine through the conserved F or W. D genes are given only for firm matches. Rows may omit the clone size; those that give it use once, few, many or a size class.

v_call: TRBV10-3; clone_size: NA; d_call: NA; j_call: TRBJ2-1; cdr3_length: 12; cdr3_aa: CAIGLGEHEQFF; cdr3_nt: TGTGCCATCGGCCTAGGGGAACATGAGCAGTTCTTC
v_call: TRBV12-5; clone_size: NA; d_call: TRBD1; j_call: TRBJ1-2; cdr3_length: 18; cdr3_aa: CASGLSRTGAPGMGGYTF; cdr3_nt: TGTGCTAGTGGTCTCTCCCGGACAGGGGCTCCAGGAATGGGGGGCTACACCTTC
v_call: TRBV11-2; clone_size: NA; d_call: TRBD1; j_call: TRBJ2-5; cdr3_length: 16; cdr3_aa: CAAKDRGGFRGETQYF; cdr3_nt: TGTGCCGCCAAAGACAGGGGGGGCTTCAGGGGGGAGACCCAGTACTTC
v_call: TRBV13; clone_size: few; d_call: TRBD1; j_call: TRBJ1-2; cdr3_length: 16; cdr3_aa: CASSVYPGTGSYGYTF; cdr3_nt: TGTGCCAGCAGCGTATACCCCGGGACAGGGTCCTATGGCTACACCTTC
v_call: TRBV27; clone_size: few; d_call: NA; j_call: TRBJ1-2; cdr3_length: 15; cdr3_aa: CASSPRTGFDVGYTF; cdr3_nt: TGTGCCAGCAGTCCCCGAACAGGGTTTGACGTGGGCTACACCTTC
v_call: TRBV27; clone_size: once; d_call: TRBD1; j_call: TRBJ1-5; cdr3_length: 14; cdr3_aa: CASSSGQGVQPQHF; cdr3_nt: TGTGCCAGCAGCTCCGGACAGGGCGTTCAGCCCCAGCATTTT
v_call: TRBV29-1; clone_size: NA; d_call: TRBD1; j_call: TRBJ1-2; cdr3_length: 13; cdr3_aa: CSVDRGGGYGYTF; cdr3_nt: TGCAGCGTTGATCGAGGGGGCGGGTATGGCTACACCTTC
v_call: TRBV19; clone_size: NA; d_call: TRBD1; j_call: TRBJ2-3; cdr3_length: 14; cdr3_aa: CASSSDRGTDTQYF; cdr3_nt: TGTGCCAGTAGTAGTGACAGGGGGACAGATACGCAGTATTTT
v_call: TRBV19; clone_size: NA; d_call: NA; j_call: TRBJ2-7; cdr3_length: 11; cdr3_aa: CASSNTYEQYF; cdr3_nt: TGTGCCAGTAGTAACACCTACGAGCAGTACTTC
v_call: TRBV9; clone_size: NA; d_call: TRBD2; j_call: TRBJ2-1; cdr3_length: 19; cdr3_aa: CASSARTSGRTSSYNEQFF; cdr3_nt: TGTGCCAGCAGCGCCCGGACTAGCGGGAGGACGAGCTCCTACAATGAGCAGTTCTTC
v_call: TRBV7-3; clone_size: NA; d_call: NA; j_call: TRBJ2-1; cdr3_length: 13; cdr3_aa: CASSLGVENEQFF; cdr3_nt: TGTGCCAGCAGCTTAGGTGTCGAGAATGAGCAGTTCTTC
v_call: TRBV7-6; clone_size: NA; d_call: TRBD2; j_call: TRBJ2-1; cdr3_length: 16; cdr3_aa: CASSPLSGVPYNEQFF; cdr3_nt: TGTGCCAGCAGCCCTCTGAGCGGGGTCCCCTACAATGAGCAGTTCTTC
v_call: TRBV5-4; clone_size: few; d_call: NA; j_call: TRBJ2-6; cdr3_length: 16; cdr3_aa: CASSLPTLGGANVLTF; cdr3_nt: TGTGCCAGCAGCCTACCTACCCTCGGTGGGGCCAACGTCCTGACTTTC
v_call: TRBV15; clone_size: NA; d_call: NA; j_call: TRBJ1-2; cdr3_length: 14; cdr3_aa: CATSRDKGDYGYTF; cdr3_nt: TGTGCCACCAGCAGAGATAAGGGGGACTATGGCTACACCTTC
v_call: TRBV19; clone_size: NA; d_call: TRBD1; j_call: TRBJ2-5; cdr3_length: 14; cdr3_aa: CASRGTGREETQYF; cdr3_nt: TGTGCCAGTAGGGGGACAGGGCGGGAAGAGACCCAGTACTTC
v_call: TRBV14; clone_size: NA; d_call: NA; j_call: TRBJ2-7; cdr3_length: 13; cdr3_aa: CASSQAPYYEQYF; cdr3_nt: TGTGCCAGCAGCCAAGCTCCGTACTACGAGCAGTACTTC
v_call: TRBV27; clone_size: once; d_call: TRBD1; j_call: TRBJ2-7; cdr3_length: 15; cdr3_aa: CASSIQTGLSYEQYF; cdr3_nt: TGTGCCAGCAGTATCCAGACAGGGCTATCCTACGAGCAGTACTTC
v_call: TRBV15; clone_size: few; d_call: NA; j_call: TRBJ2-1; cdr3_length: 14; cdr3_aa: CATSRPEGYNEQFF; cdr3_nt: TGTGCCACCAGCAGACCCGAGGGCTACAATGAGCAGTTCTTC
v_call: TRBV5-6; clone_size: NA; d_call: TRBD2; j_call: TRBJ2-7; cdr3_length: 13; cdr3_aa: CASRHLAGYEQYF; cdr3_nt: TGTGCCAGCAGGCATCTAGCGGGATACGAGCAGTACTTC
v_call: TRBV23-1; clone_size: NA; d_call: NA; j_call: TRBJ1-5; cdr3_length: 13; cdr3_aa: CASSLDGLLPQHF; cdr3_nt: TGCGCCAGCAGTCTGGATGGGCTTTTGCCCCAGCATTTT
v_call: TRBV5-5; clone_size: NA; d_call: NA; j_call: TRBJ2-5; cdr3_length: 15; cdr3_aa: CASSENPRVEETQYF; cdr3_nt: TGTGCCAGCAGCGAAAACCCCAGGGTTGAAGAGACCCAGTACTTC
v_call: TRBV7-9; clone_size: NA; d_call: NA; j_call: TRBJ2-7; cdr3_length: 12; cdr3_aa: CSSSLMAGRQYF; cdr3_nt: TGTTCCAGCAGTCTTATGGCCGGGAGGCAGTACTTC